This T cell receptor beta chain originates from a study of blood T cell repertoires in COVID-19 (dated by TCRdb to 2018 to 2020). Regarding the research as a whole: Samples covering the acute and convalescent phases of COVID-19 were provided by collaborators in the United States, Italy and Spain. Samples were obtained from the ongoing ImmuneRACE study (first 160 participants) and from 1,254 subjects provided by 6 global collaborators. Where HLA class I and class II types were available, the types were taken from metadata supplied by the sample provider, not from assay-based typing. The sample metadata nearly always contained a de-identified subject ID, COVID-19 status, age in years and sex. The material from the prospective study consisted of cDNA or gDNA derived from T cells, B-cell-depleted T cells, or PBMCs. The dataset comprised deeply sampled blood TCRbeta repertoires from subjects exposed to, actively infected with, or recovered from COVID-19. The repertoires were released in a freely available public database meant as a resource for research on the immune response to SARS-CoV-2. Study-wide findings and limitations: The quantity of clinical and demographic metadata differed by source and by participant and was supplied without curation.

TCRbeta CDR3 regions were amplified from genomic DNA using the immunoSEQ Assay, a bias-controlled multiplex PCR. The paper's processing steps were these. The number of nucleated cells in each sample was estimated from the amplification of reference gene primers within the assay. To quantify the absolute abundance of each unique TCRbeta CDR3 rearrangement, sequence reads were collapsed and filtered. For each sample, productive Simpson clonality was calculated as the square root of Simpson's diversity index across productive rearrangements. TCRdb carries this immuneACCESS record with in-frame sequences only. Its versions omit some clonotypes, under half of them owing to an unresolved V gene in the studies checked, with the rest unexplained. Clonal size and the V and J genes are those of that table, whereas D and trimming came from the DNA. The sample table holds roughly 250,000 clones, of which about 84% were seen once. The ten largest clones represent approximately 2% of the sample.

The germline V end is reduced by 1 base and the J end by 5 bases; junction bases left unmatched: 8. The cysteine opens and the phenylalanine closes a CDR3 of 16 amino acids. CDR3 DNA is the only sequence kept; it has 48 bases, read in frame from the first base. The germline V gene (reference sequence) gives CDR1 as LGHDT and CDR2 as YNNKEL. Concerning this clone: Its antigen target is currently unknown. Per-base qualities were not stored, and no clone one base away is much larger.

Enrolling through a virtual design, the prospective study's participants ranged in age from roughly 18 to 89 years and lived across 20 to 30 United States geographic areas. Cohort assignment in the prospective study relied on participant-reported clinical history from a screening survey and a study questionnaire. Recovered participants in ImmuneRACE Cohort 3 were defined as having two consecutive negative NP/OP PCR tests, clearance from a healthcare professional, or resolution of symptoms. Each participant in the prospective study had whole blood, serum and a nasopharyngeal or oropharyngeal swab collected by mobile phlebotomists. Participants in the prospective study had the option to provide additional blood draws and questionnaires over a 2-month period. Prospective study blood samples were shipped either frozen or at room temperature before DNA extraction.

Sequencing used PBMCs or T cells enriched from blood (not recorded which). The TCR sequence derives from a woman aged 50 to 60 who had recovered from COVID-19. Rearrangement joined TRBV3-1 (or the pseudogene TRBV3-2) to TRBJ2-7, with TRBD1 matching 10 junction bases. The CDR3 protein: CASSQAMTGGGHEQYF. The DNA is TGTGCCAGCAGCCAAGCCATGACAGGGGGCGGCCACGAGCAGTACTTC.